This paragraph reports one T cell receptor (beta chain). The data are from a study of CD8 T cells in Susac syndrome. Trimming pared 4 bases from V and 7 bases from J, leaving 14 bases between. The CDR3 covers 13 residues. Germline V gene data show CDR1 as MNHEY and CDR2 as SVGAGI. The authors carried out high-throughput sequencing of TCR beta. They applied it to CD8+ and CD4+ T cells obtained from blood. Random hexamers were used to reverse transcribe roughly 0.45 to 1 ug of RNA. TCR beta CDR3 was amplified by immunoSEQ covering 54 Vbeta and 13 Jbeta. TCRdb ran MiXCR on the immunoSEQ multiplex PCR reads and lists one entry per CDR3 protein. The table shows approximately 80,000 distinct CDR3 sequences, with 75% to 95% occurring only once.

The material sequenced was CD8+ T cells from PBMCs. The rearrangement uses TRBV6-5 and TRBJ2-7, with a weak D call TRBD2 (5 bases). The receptor was derived from a human donor with multiple sclerosis. The CDR3 DNA reads TGTGCCAGCAGTTCTACCGGGGTTGAGGAGCAGTACTTC. Protein sequence: CASSSTGVEEQYF.